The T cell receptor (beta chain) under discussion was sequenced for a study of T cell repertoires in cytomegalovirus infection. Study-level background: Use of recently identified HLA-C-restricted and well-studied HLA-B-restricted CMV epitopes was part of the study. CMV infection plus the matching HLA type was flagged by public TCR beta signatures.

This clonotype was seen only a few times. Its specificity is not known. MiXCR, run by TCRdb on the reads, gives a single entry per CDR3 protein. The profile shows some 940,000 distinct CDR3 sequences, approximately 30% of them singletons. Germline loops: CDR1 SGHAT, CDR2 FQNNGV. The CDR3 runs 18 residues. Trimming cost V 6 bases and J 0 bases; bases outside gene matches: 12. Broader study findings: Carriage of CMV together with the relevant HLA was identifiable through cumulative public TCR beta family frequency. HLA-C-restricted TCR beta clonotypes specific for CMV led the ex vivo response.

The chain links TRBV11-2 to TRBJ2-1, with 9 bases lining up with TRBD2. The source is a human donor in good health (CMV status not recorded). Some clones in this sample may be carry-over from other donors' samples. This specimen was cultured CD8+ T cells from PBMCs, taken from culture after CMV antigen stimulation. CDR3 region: CASRGYLAGLSSYNEQFF. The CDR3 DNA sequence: TGTGCCAGCAGGGGTTATCTAGCGGGGTTAAGCTCCTACAATGAGCAGTTCTTC.